A single sample gave rise to the 7 T cell receptor beta chains below, sequenced in a study of blood T cell repertoires in COVID-19. Produced via immunoSEQ multiplex PCR; TCRdb's table is partial and in-frame only. The table has about 130,000 clones, approximately 83% seen once. The specimen sequenced was peripheral blood. The source is a man between 35 and 55 years old with active or convalescent COVID-19.

The CDR3 reads CASRRTGSYEQYF. In DNA, the CDR3 is TGTGCCAGCAGACGGACAGGATCCTACGAGCAGTACTTC. The rearrangement links TRBV27 to TRBJ2-7, with TRBD1 matching 7 bases. With V trimmed by 6 bases and J by 1 base, 3 bases remained unmatched. CDR1 MNHEY and CDR2 SMNVEV come from the germline V gene (reference sequence). The CDR3 is made up of 13 amino acids.

V gene TRBV25-1 combines with J gene TRBJ1-6, with 9 bases fitting TRBD1. The CDR3 length is 14 residues. The V and J ends lost 8 bases and 10 bases, in that order; junction bases with no gene match: 9. Per the germline V gene, CDR1 is MGHDK and CDR2 is SYGVNS. In DNA form, the CDR3 reads TGTGCCAGCGCGGCTCAGGACAGGGGATCACCCCTCCACTTT. It encodes CASAAQDRGSPLHF. The full variable domain, with the rest looked up from reference TRBV25-1 and TRBJ1-6, is EADIYQTPRYLVIGTGKKITLECSQTMGHDKMYWYQQDPGMELHLIHYSYGVNSTEKGDLSSESTVSRIRTEHFPLTLESARPSHTSQYLCASAAQDRGSPLHFGNGTRLTVT.

The V gene is TRBV6-6, the J gene TRBJ1-2; 8 bases agree with TRBD1. There are 18 residues in the CDR3. V dropped 5 bases and J dropped 4; count of bases not matched to a gene: 18. The V gene's germline CDR1 is MNHNY and CDR2 SVGAGI (reference sequence). In DNA form, the CDR3 reads TGTGCCAGCAGTCGTACGGGTCCGGGACAGGCTAATCTCTATGGCTACACCTTC. It specifies CASSRTGPGQANLYGYTF.

The gene calls are TRBV6-6 and TRBJ2-7; tentatively, D is TRBD1 (8 bases). The CDR3 is 16 amino acids. V was pared by 6 bases and J by 0 bases, with 18 bases between. Germline V gene data show CDR1 as MNHNY and CDR2 as SVGAGI (reference sequence). CDR3 residues: CASRKGGTGLSYEQYF. The CDR3 nucleotides read TGTGCCAGCAGAAAGGGGGGGACAGGACTCTCCTACGAGCAGTACTTC.

This clone was seen once. The rearrangement links TRBV4-3 to TRBJ2-7; TRBD1 matches 7 bases. Germline values: CDR1 LGHNA, CDR2 YSLEER. Trimming at V came to 3 bases and at J to 2 bases, leaving 7 bases not matched to a gene. The CDR3 covers 15 residues. The CDR3 reads CASSQALGQAYEQYF. The CDR3 DNA follows: TGCGCCAGCAGCCAGGCCCTCGGACAGGCCTACGAGCAGTACTTC.

The chain employs TRBV29-1 and TRBJ1-1, with 9 bases fitting TRBD1. V lost 4 bases to trimming and J lost 4 bases; unmatched junction nucleotides: 10. This CDR3 has 15 amino acids. Germline V CDR1 and CDR2: SQVTM, ANQGSEA. CDR3 protein: CSVAGPLTGGTEAFF. CDR3 in DNA: TGCAGCGTTGCGGGCCCCCTGACAGGGGGCACTGAAGCTTTCTTT. Based on the CDR3 plus reference TRBV29-1 and TRBJ1-1, the full variable domain is SAVISQKPSRDICQRGTSLTIQCQVDSQVTMMFWYRQQPGQSLTLIATANQGSEATYESGFVIDKFPISRPNLTFSTLTVSNMSPEDSSIYLCSVAGPLTGGTEAFFGQGTRLTVV.

This clone was seen more than once but under ten times. The chain employs TRBV7-5 and TRBJ1-3; TRBD1 is the table's D call, not checked against the DNA. TRBV7-5 is designated a pseudogene. This CDR3 has 17 residues. The DNA for the CDR3 is TGTGCCAGAAGCTTACTGGGACAGGTCCTTGGAGGAAACACCATATATTTT. Encoded protein: CARSLLGQVLGGNTIYF.